This record looks at one T cell receptor beta chain sequence and its context. This table comes from immunoSEQ multiplex PCR, and its TCRdb copy is limited to in-frame clones, with some not included. The sample has about 180,000 clones; around 80% are singletons. The sample is drawn from a study of blood T cell repertoires in COVID-19. This TCR was sampled from a human donor in a cohort sampled during active COVID-19. The sequenced sample was peripheral blood.

The CDR3 DNA reads as TGTGCCAGTAGTGGGGACGGGGGGGTTAGCTCCTACAATGAGCAGTTCTTC. It specifies CASSGDGGVSSYNEQFF. The chain recombines TRBV19 with TRBJ2-1; 8 bases align to TRBD2. The CDR3 runs to 17 residues. The V gene end was trimmed by 5 bases and the J gene end by 0 bases; junction bases not matched to a gene: 9. Germline CDR1 is LNHDA and CDR2 is SQIVND (reference sequence).